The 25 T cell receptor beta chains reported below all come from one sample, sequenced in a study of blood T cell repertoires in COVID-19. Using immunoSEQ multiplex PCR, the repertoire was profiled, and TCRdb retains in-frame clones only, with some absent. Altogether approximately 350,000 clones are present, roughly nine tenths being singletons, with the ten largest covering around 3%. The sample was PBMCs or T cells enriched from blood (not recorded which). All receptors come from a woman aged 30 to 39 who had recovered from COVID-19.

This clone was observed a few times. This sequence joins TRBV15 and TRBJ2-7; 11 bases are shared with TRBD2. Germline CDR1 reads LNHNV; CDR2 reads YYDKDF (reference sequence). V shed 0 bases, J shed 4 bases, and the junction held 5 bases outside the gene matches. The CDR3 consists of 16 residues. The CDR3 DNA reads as TGTGCCACCAGCAGAGACCCCGGGACTAGCGGTTACGAGCAGTACTTC. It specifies CATSRDPGTSGYEQYF.

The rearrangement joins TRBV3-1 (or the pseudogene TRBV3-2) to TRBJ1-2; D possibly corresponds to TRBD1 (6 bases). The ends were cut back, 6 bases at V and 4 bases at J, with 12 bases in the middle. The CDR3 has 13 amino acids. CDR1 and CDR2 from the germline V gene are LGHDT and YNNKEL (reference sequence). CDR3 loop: CASSPDRSYGYTF. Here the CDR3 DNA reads TGTGCCAGCAGTCCGGACAGATCCTATGGCTACACCTTC.

This chain's CDR3 is CASSKIAGSSYEQYF. CDR3 in DNA: TGTGCCAGCAGTAAGATAGCGGGTAGCTCCTACGAGCAGTACTTC. The chain couples TRBV6-5 to TRBJ2-7; TRBD2 agrees at 7 bases. The CDR3 has 15 residues. The V segment lost 5 bases and the J segment 0 bases; nucleotides outside the gene matches: 7. Germline CDR1 reads MNHEY; CDR2 reads SVGAGI.

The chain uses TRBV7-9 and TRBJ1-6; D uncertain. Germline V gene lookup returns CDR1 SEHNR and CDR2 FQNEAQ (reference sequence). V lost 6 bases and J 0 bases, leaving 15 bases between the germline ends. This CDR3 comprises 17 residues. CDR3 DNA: TGTGCCAGCAGTCCGACGGGCGGGAGCTCCTATAATTCACCCCTCCACTTT. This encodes CASSPTGGSSYNSPLHF.

For the CDR3, the DNA is TGCGCCAGCAGCCAACCACAGGGGAAAGGAAACACCATATATTTT. It encodes CASSQPQGKGNTIYF. The V gene is TRBV4-1, the J gene TRBJ1-3, with 7 bases lining up with TRBD1. The CDR3 contains 15 residues. The V and J ends lost 2 bases and 4 bases, in that order; junction bases with no gene match: 5. Looked up from germline, CDR1 is MGHRA and CDR2 is YSYEKL.

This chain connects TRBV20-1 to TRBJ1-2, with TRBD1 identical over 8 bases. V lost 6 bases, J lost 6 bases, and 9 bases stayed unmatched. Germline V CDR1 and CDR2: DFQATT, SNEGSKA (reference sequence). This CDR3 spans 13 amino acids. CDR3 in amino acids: CSASTDRVNGYTF. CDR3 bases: TGCAGTGCCAGTACGGACAGGGTAAATGGCTACACCTTC.

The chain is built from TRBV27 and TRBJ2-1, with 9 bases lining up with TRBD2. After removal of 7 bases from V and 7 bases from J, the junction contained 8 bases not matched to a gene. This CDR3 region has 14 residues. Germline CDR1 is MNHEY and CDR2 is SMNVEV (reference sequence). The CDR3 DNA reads TGTGCCAGCAACCCGGGACTAGCCGGAAATGAGCAGTTCTTC. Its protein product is CASNPGLAGNEQFF.

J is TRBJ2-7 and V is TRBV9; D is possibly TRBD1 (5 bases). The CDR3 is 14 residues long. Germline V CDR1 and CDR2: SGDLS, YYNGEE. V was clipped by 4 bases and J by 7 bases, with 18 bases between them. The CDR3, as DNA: TGTGCCAGCAGCAAAGGACATTATGTGGGGGAGCAGTACTTC. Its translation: CASSKGHYVGEQYF.

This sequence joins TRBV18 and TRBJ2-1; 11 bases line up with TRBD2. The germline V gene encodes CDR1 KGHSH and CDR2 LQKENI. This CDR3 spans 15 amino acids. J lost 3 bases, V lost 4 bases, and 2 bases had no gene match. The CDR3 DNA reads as TGTGCCAGCTCACTAGCGGGAGGGGGCTACAATGAGCAGTTCTTC. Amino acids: CASSLAGGGYNEQFF.

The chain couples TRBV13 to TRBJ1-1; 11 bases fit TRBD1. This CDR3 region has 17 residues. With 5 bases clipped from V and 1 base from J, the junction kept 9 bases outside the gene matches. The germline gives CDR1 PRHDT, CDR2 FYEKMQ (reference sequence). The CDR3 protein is CASSPTGTGGANTEAFF. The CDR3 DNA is TGTGCCAGCAGCCCCACTGGGACAGGGGGAGCGAACACTGAAGCTTTCTTT.

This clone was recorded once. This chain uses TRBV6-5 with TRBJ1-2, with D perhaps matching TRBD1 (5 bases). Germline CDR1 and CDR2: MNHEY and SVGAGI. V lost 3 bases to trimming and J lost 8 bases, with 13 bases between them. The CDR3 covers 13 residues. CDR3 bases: TGTGCCAGCAGTTATATCGGGGGAGAGGGCTACACCTTC. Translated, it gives CASSYIGGEGYTF.

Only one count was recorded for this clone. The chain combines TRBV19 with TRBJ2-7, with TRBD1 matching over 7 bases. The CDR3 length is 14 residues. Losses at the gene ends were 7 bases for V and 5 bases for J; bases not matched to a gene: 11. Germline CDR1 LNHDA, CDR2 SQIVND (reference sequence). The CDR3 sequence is CASMGSQGHHEQYF. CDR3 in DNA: TGTGCCAGTATGGGGTCACAGGGGCACCACGAGCAGTACTTC.

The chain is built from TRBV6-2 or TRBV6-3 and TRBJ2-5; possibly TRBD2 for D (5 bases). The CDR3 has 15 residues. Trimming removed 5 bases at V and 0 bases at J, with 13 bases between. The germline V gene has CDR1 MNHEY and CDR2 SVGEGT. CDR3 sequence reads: CASSRGILYQETQYF. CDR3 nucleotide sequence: TGTGCCAGCAGTCGGGGAATACTGTACCAAGAGACCCAGTACTTC.

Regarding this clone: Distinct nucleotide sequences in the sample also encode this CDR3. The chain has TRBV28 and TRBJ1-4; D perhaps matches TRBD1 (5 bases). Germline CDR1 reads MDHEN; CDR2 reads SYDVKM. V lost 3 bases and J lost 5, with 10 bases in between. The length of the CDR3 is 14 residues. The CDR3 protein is CASSFRGENEKLFF. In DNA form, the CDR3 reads TGTGCCAGCAGTTTTAGGGGTGAAAATGAAAAACTGTTTTTT.

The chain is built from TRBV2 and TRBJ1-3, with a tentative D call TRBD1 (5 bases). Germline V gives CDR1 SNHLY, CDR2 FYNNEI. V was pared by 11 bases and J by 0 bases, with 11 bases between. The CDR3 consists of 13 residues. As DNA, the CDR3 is TGTGCCCTCCAGGGAAACTCTGGAAACACCATATATTTT. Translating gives CALQGNSGNTIYF.

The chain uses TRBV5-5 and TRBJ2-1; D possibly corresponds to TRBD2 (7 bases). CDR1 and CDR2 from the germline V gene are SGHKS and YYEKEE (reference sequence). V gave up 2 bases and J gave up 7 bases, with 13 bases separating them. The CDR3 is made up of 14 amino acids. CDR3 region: CASSFRGAANEQFF. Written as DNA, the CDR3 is TGTGCCAGCAGCTTCCGGGGGGCTGCGAATGAGCAGTTCTTC.

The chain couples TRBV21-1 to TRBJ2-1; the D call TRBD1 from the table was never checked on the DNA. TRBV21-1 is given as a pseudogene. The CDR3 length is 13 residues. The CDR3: CASSKDQVDEQFF. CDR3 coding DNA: TGTGCCAGCAGCAAAGACCAGGTCGATGAGCAGTTCTTC.

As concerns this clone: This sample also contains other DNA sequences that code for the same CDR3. CDR3 coding DNA: TGTGCCACCAGCAGGGCAGGAGAGACCCAGTACTTC. Translating gives CATSRAGETQYF. V usage is TRBV15 and J usage is TRBJ2-5; D unclear. Germline V gives CDR1 LNHNV, CDR2 YYDKDF (reference sequence). Deletions cut 3 bases from V and 4 bases from J, with 6 bases between. CDR3 length: 12 amino acids.

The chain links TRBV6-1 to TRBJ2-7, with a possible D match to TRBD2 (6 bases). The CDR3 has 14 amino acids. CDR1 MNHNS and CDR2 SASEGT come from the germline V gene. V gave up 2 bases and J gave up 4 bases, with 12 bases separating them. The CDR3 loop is CASSESGARYEQYF. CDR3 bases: TGTGCCAGCAGTGAATCGGGAGCGCGGTACGAGCAGTACTTC.

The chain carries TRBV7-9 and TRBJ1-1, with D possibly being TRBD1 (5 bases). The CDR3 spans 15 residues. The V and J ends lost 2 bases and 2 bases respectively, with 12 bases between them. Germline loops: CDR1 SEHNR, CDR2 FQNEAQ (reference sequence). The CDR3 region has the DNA TGTGCCAGCAGCTTACAGGGAATAGTAAACACTGAAGCTTTCTTT. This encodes CASSLQGIVNTEAFF.

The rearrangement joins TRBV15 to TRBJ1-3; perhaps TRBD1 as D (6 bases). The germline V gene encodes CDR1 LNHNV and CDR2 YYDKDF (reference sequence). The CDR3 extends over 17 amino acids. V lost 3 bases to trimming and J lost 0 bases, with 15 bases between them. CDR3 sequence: CATSRGGTRSSGNTIYF. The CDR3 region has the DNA TGTGCCACCAGCAGGGGGGGGACACGAAGCTCTGGAAACACCATATATTTT.

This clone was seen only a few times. CDR3 DNA: TGCGCCAGCTTTTACCTGGACAGGGGGTTCCTTAATGAAAAACTGTTTTTT. This encodes CASFYLDRGFLNEKLFF. The chain is built from TRBV5-1 and TRBJ1-4, with TRBD1 matching over 10 bases. Germline V CDR1 and CDR2: SGHRS, YFSETQ. The CDR3 contains 17 residues. Unmatched junction bases numbered 13, after V lost 7 bases and J lost 4 bases. The variable domain in full, with the rest retrieved from reference TRBV5-1 and TRBJ1-4, is KAGVTQTPRYLIKTRGQQVTLSCSPISGHRSVSWYQQTPGQGLQFLFEYFSETQRNKGNFPGRFSGRQFSNSRSEMNVSTLELGDSALYLCASFYLDRGFLNEKLFFGSGTQLSVL.

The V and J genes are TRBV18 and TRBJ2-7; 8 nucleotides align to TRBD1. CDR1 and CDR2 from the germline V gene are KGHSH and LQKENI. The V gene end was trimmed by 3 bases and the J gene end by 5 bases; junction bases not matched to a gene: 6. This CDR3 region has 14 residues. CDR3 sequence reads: CASSPRTGWDEQYF. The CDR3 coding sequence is TGTGCCAGCTCACCTCGGACAGGGTGGGACGAGCAGTACTTC.

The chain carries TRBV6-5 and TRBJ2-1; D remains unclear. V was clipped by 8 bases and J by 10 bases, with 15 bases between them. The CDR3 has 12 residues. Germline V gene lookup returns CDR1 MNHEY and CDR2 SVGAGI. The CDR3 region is CASAPLGQEQFF. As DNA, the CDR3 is TGTGCCAGCGCCCCCCTAGGTCAGGAGCAGTTCTTC.

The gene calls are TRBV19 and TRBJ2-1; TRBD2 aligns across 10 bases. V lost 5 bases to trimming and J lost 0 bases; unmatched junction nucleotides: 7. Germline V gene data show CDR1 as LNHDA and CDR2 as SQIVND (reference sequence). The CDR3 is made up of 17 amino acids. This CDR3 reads CASSSILAGSSYNEQFF. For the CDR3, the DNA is TGTGCCAGTAGTTCCATACTAGCGGGAAGCTCCTACAATGAGCAGTTCTTC.